This T cell receptor beta chain was retrieved from a study of Ad26.COV2.S vaccination and SARS-CoV-2 variants. General observations from the study: Responses of T cells in total may have been underestimated by the TCR breadth and depth analyses.

Germline V gene lookup returns CDR1 SGHTA and CDR2 FQGNSA. This CDR3 contains 15 residues. The junction had 6 bases not matched to a gene; V was cut back by 4 bases and J by 4 bases. Notes on this clone: Antigen specificity is unknown.

TCRdb's table, derived via immunoSEQ multiplex PCR, lists solely in-frame clones and lacks some. The repertoire holds about 350,000 clones, with 92% as singletons. The chain is built from TRBV7-2 and TRBJ1-2; 10 bases align to TRBD1. This sequence was found in a human donor who had recovered from COVID-19. The sample was peripheral blood, taken after recovery from COVID-19. The CDR3 reads CASSSDRGRPYGYTF. In DNA form, the CDR3 reads TGTGCCAGCAGCTCAGACAGGGGGCGGCCCTATGGCTACACCTTC.